The 20 T cell receptor beta chains in this list originate from one sample, sequenced in a study of blood T cell repertoires in COVID-19. Generated by immunoSEQ multiplex PCR, the TCRdb table keeps only in-frame clones and is missing some. Seen here are around 82,000 clones, about nine tenths observed once, and the top ten hold roughly an eighth. Sequencing was performed on peripheral blood. The receptors derive from a man in his sixties or seventies with active or convalescent COVID-19.

This clone was seen only once. The CDR3 bases are TGCGCCAGCAGCCAAGCGCGTCTAGCGGGAGCAGATACGCAGTATTTT. Translating gives CASSQARLAGADTQYF. The J gene is TRBJ2-3, the V gene TRBV4-1; 10 bases fit TRBD2. V was pared by 1 base and J by 4 bases, with 5 bases of the junction left unmatched. CDR1 MGHRA and CDR2 YSYEKL come from the germline V gene. There are 16 residues in the CDR3.

The chain employs TRBV9 and TRBJ1-6, with D unclear. The CDR3 is made up of 15 amino acids. V lost 0 bases and J 5 bases, leaving 9 bases between the germline ends. In germline, CDR1 is SGDLS, CDR2 YYNGEE. The CDR3: CASSVVTGDNSPLHF. CDR3 in DNA: TGTGCCAGCAGCGTAGTAACGGGAGATAATTCACCCCTCCACTTT.

In this sample, this clone turned up once. The rearrangement joins TRBV30 to TRBJ1-5, with no clear D. V dropped 0 bases and J dropped 9 bases, with 12 bases sitting between them. Germline CDR1 reads GTSNPN; CDR2 reads SVGIG (reference sequence). The CDR3 is 13 residues long. CDR3 nucleotides: TGTGCCTGGAGTGTACGCCCGAGGTCGCCCCAGCATTTT. This sequence encodes CAWSVRPRSPQHF.

The chain recombines TRBV18 with TRBJ1-1; 10 bases line up with TRBD1. There are 14 residues in the CDR3. Germline assignment: CDR1 KGHSH and CDR2 LQKENI. After removal of 3 bases from V and 6 bases from J, the junction contained 4 bases not matched to a gene. The CDR3 DNA follows: TGTGCCAGCTCACCGACAGGGGGCGACTCTGAAGCTTTCTTT. Its protein is CASSPTGGDSEAFF. Drawing the rest from reference TRBV18 and TRBJ1-1, the complete variable domain is NAGVMQNPRHLVRRRGQEARLRCSPMKGHSHVYWYRQLPEEGLKFMVYLQKENIIDESGMPKERFSAEFPKEGPSILRIQQVVRGDSAAYFCASSPTGGDSEAFFGQGTRLTVV.

The rearrangement joins TRBV27 to TRBJ1-4; D perhaps matches TRBD1 (5 bases). This CDR3 is built from 13 residues. With 7 bases removed from V and 3 bases from J, the gap between germline ends came to 9 bases. Germline assignment: CDR1 MNHEY and CDR2 SMNVEV (reference sequence). The CDR3 DNA reads as TGTGCCAGCAAGACAGCAGCTAATGAAAAACTGTTTTTT. It is translated as CASKTAANEKLFF.

This clone has just one count. The rearrangement links TRBV28 to TRBJ1-3; D is undetermined. The CDR3 loop spans 15 amino acids. Germline V gene lookup returns CDR1 MDHEN and CDR2 SYDVKM. Deletions cut 6 bases from V and 0 bases from J, with 12 bases between. CDR3 protein: CASSLREDSGNTIYF. The CDR3 DNA reads TGTGCCAGCAGCCTTCGGGAAGACTCTGGAAACACCATATATTTT. The full variable domain, completed using reference TRBV28 and TRBJ1-3, is DVKVTQSSRYLVKRTGEKVFLECVQDMDHENMFWYRQDPGLGLRLIYFSYDVKMKEKGDIPEGYSVSREKKERFSLILESASTNQTSMYLCASSLREDSGNTIYFGEGSWLTVV.

This clone was counted once. J is TRBJ1-5 and V is TRBV6-5, with TRBD1 matching over 9 bases. The CDR3 runs 15 residues. The germline CDR1 and CDR2 sequences are MNHEY and SVGAGI. Trimming at V came to 4 bases and at J to 4 bases, leaving 5 bases not matched to a gene. CDR3 sequence (DNA): TGTGCCAGCAGTTCCACAGGGGGCGGTAATCAGCCCCAGCATTTT. Translation: CASSSTGGGNQPQHF.

The chain links TRBV30 to TRBJ1-5; D is possibly TRBD1 (6 bases). Germline CDR1 and CDR2: GTSNPN and SVGIG (reference sequence). The V end was cut by 3 bases, the J end by 3 bases, with 27 bases between. The CDR3 has 19 amino acids. In nucleotides, the CDR3 is TGTGCCTGGAGCGCGAGGGGGGGCGGGAGTCTGGGCCTCAATCAGCCCCAGCATTTT. It yields the protein CAWSARGGGSLGLNQPQHF. The whole variable domain, filled in from reference TRBV30 and TRBJ1-5, reads SQTIHQWPATLVQPVGSPLSLECTVEGTSNPNLYWYRQAAGRGLQLLFYSVGIGQISSEVPQNLSASRPQDRQFILSSKKLLLSDSGFYLCAWSARGGGSLGLNQPQHFGDGTRLSIL.

The chain has TRBV11-2 and TRBJ1-1; 7 bases fit TRBD1. CDR3 length: 14 amino acids. The trim removed 6 bases at V and 4 bases at J, leaving 8 bases unmatched. Germline V gene sequence: CDR1 SGHAT, CDR2 FQNNGV. CDR3 sequence (DNA): TGTGCCAGCAGACCGACAGGGCCAACCACTGAAGCTTTCTTT. It translates to CASRPTGPTTEAFF.

The chain joins TRBV2 to TRBJ2-2, with a weak D call TRBD2 (6 bases). Trimming left V 2 bases short and J 7 bases short, with 11 bases between. Germline V gene sequence: CDR1 SNHLY, CDR2 FYNNEI. CDR3 length: 14 residues. CDR3 protein: CASSENEGGGELFF. In DNA, the CDR3 is TGTGCCAGCAGTGAAAACGAGGGAGGCGGGGAGCTGTTTTTT.

This chain uses TRBV4-2 with TRBJ2-2; the match to TRBD2 covers 9 bases. Germline lookup yields CDR1 LGHNA and CDR2 YNFKEQ. This CDR3 is built from 16 residues. V lost 3 bases, J lost 2 bases, and 4 bases stayed unmatched. For the CDR3, the DNA is TGTGCCAGCAGCCAGCGGGGGGGCATAAACACCGGGGAGCTGTTTTTT. Translating it yields CASSQRGGINTGELFF.

The chain combines TRBV6-5 with TRBJ1-1; the D gene is possibly TRBD1 (5 bases). Germline V gene lookup returns CDR1 MNHEY and CDR2 SVGAGI. Trimming cost V 6 bases and J 5 bases, with 13 bases left between them. The CDR3 spans 13 residues. The CDR3 nucleotides read TGTGCCAGCAGCCCCCGCCGGGGGACTGAAGCTTTCTTT. Translating gives CASSPRRGTEAFF.

V and J are TRBV28 and TRBJ2-1, with D perhaps TRBD2 (6 bases). This CDR3 region has 14 residues. Trimming took off 8 bases at V and 0 bases at J, with 11 bases between the two ends. The V gene's germline CDR1 is MDHEN and CDR2 SYDVKM. CDR3 sequence (DNA): TGTGCCAGCGGGGGAGGTTTCTCCTACAATGAGCAGTTCTTC. Residues: CASGGGFSYNEQFF. Together with reference TRBV28 and TRBJ2-1, the CDR3 gives the full variable domain: DVKVTQSSRYLVKRTGEKVFLECVQDMDHENMFWYRQDPGLGLRLIYFSYDVKMKEKGDIPEGYSVSREKKERFSLILESASTNQTSMYLCASGGGFSYNEQFFGPGTRLTVL.

This clone was observed a few times. This chain links TRBV5-8 with TRBJ1-1; D is perhaps TRBD1 (6 bases). The CDR3 totals 12 residues. Germline V CDR1 and CDR2: SGHTS, YDEGEE. Trimming pared 6 bases from V and 8 bases from J, leaving 14 bases between. In nucleotides, the CDR3 is TGTGCCAGCACCAGGGGAGCAGCGGAAGCTTTCTTT. Its translation: CASTRGAAEAFF. Looking up the rest from reference TRBV5-8 and TRBJ1-1 gives the full variable domain: EAGVTQSPTHLIKTRGQQATLRCSPISGHTSVYWYQQALGLGLQFLLWYDEGEERNRGNFPPRFSGRQFPNYSSELNVNALELEDSALYLCASTRGAAEAFFGQGTRLTVV.

The chain uses TRBV11-2 and TRBJ2-3; TRBD2 might be the D (7 bases). Germline CDR1 SGHAT, CDR2 FQNNGV. The CDR3 length is 17 residues. V lost 4 bases, J lost 3 bases, and 20 bases lay in between. The CDR3 sequence is CASSSVRRGARTDTQYF. The CDR3 DNA sequence: TGTGCCAGCAGCTCGGTGAGACGGGGGGCCCGAACAGATACGCAGTATTTT.

This chain connects TRBV9 to TRBJ2-3; 9 bases map to TRBD1. There are 14 residues in the CDR3. Per the germline V gene, CDR1 is SGDLS and CDR2 is YYNGEE. V was pared by 4 bases and J by 3 bases, with 3 bases of the junction left unmatched. CDR3 loop: CASSIDRGTDTQYF. CDR3 DNA: TGTGCCAGCAGCATCGACAGGGGGACAGATACGCAGTATTTT.

The V call is TRBV5-1, the J call TRBJ2-7; D might be TRBD2 (6 bases). Per germline, CDR1 SGHRS and CDR2 YFSETQ. This CDR3 contains 15 residues. V lost 0 bases to trimming and J lost 5 bases, with 15 bases between them. CDR3 sequence (DNA): TGCGCCAGCAGCTTGGCCTGGAGGAGGGGTGACGAGCAGTACTTC. Encoded protein: CASSLAWRRGDEQYF. Full variable domain (rest looked up from reference TRBV5-1 and TRBJ2-7): KAGVTQTPRYLIKTRGQQVTLSCSPISGHRSVSWYQQTPGQGLQFLFEYFSETQRNKGNFPGRFSGRQFSNSRSEMNVSTLELGDSALYLCASSLAWRRGDEQYFGPGTRLTVT.

The chain carries TRBV7-2 and TRBJ1-1; the match to TRBD1 covers 7 bases. Losses at the gene ends were 4 bases for V and 7 bases for J; bases not matched to a gene: 12. CDR1 is SGHTA and CDR2 is FQGNSA in the germline V gene. The CDR3 sequence is 15 residues long. The CDR3 here is CASSSKGATQFEAFF. CDR3 in DNA: TGTGCCAGCAGCTCAAAGGGGGCGACTCAGTTTGAAGCTTTCTTT.

The J gene is TRBJ1-3, the V gene TRBV28, with 9 bases aligning to TRBD1. V lost 3 bases to trimming and J lost 0 bases; unmatched junction nucleotides: 3. Germline CDR1 and CDR2: MDHEN and SYDVKM. The CDR3 sequence is 16 residues long. The CDR3 is CASSFLGQGSGNTIYF. The DNA for the CDR3 is TGTGCCAGCAGTTTCTTGGGACAGGGCTCTGGAAACACCATATATTTT.

The rearrangement links TRBV6-5 to TRBJ2-5; D is unresolved. V dropped 6 bases and J dropped 2 bases, with 10 bases sitting between them. The CDR3 is 13 residues long. The germline V gene encodes CDR1 MNHEY and CDR2 SVGAGI. This CDR3 reads CASSRHLQETQYF. CDR3 DNA: TGTGCCAGCAGCCGACACCTTCAAGAGACCCAGTACTTC.